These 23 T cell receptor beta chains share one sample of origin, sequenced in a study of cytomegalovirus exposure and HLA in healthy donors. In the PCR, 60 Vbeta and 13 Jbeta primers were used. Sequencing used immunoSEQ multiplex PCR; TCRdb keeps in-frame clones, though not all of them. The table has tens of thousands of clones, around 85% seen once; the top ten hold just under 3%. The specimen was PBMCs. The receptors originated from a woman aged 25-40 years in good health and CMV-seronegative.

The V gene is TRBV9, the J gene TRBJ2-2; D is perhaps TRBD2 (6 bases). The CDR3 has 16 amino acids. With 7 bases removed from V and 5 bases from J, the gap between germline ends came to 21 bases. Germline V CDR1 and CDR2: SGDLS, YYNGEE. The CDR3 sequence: CASSRPGVRGTGELFF. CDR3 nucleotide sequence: TGTGCCAGCTCTCGGCCGGGGGTGAGAGGAACCGGGGAGCTGTTTTTT.

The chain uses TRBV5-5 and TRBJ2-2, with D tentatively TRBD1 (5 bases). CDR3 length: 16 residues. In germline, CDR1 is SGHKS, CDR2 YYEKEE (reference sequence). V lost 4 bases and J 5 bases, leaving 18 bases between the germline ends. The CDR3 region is CASSLGRTTRTGELFF. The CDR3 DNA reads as TGTGCCAGCAGCCTCGGGCGGACAACAAGGACCGGGGAGCTGTTTTTT.

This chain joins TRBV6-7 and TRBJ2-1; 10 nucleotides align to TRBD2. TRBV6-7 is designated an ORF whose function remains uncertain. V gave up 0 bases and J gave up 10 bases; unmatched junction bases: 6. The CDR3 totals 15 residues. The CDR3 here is CASSYSLAGVQEQFF. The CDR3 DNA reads TGTGCCAGCAGTTACTCCCTAGCGGGAGTTCAAGAGCAGTTCTTC.

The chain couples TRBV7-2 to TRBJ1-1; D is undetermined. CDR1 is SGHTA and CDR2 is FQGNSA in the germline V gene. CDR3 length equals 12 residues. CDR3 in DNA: TGTGCTACCTTAGGAGGGAACACTGAAGCTTTCTTT. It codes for CATLGGNTEAFF.

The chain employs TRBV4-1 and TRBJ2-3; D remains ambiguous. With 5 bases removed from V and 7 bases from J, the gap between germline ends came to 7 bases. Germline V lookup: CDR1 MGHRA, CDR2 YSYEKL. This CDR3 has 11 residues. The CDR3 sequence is CASSYTNTQYF. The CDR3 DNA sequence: TGCGCCAGCAGCTACACGAATACGCAGTATTTT.

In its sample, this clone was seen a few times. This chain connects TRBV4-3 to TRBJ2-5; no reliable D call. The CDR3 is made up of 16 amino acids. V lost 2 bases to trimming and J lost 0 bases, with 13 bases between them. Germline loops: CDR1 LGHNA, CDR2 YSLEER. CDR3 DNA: TGCGCCAGCAGCCAAACCCAGGTTCTCAACCAAGAGACCCAGTACTTC. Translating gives CASSQTQVLNQETQYF.

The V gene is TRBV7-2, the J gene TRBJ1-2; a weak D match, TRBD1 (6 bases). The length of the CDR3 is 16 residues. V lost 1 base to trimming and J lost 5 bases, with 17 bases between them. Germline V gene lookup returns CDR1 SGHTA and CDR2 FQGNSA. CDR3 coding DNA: TGTGCCAGCAGCTTAGGCCCAACAGGGTTGGGTTATGGCTACACCTTC. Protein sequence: CASSLGPTGLGYGYTF.

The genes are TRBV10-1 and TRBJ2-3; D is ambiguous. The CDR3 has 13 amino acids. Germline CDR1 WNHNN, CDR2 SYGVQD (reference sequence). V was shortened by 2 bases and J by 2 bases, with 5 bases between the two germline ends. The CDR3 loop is CASSERYTDTQYF. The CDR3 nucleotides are TGCGCCAGCAGTGAGCGTTACACAGATACGCAGTATTTT.

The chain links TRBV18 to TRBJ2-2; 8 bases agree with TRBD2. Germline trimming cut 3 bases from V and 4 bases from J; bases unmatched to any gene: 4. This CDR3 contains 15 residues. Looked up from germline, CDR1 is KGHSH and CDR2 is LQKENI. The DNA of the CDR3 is TGTGCCAGCTCACCGACGCGGGAGGCCACCGGGGAGCTGTTTTTT. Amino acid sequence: CASSPTREATGELFF.

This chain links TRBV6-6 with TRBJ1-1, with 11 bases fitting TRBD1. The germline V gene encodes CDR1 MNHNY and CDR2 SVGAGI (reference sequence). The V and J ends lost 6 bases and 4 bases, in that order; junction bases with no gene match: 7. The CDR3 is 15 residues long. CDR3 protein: CASRRTGGFSTEAFF. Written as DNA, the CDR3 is TGTGCCAGCAGGCGGACAGGGGGCTTTAGCACTGAAGCTTTCTTT.

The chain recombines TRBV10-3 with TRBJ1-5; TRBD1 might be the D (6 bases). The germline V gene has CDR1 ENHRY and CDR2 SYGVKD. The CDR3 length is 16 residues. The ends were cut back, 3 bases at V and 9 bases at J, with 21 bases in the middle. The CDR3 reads CAISETLDSAGRPQHF. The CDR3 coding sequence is TGTGCCATCAGTGAAACCTTGGACAGTGCCGGTCGGCCCCAGCATTTT.

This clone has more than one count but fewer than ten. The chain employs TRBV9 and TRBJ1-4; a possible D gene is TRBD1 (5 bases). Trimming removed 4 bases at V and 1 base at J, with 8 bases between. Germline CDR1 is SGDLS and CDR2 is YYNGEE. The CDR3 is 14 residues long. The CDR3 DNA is TGTGCCAGCAGCATGACAGTAACTAATGAAAAACTGTTTTTT. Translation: CASSMTVTNEKLFF.

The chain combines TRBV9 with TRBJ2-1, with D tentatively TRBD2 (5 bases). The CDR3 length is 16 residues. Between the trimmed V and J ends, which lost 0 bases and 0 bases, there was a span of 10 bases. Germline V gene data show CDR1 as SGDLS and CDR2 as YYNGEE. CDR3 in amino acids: CASSVVAGGSYNEQFF. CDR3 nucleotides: TGTGCCAGCAGCGTAGTCGCAGGAGGCTCCTACAATGAGCAGTTCTTC.

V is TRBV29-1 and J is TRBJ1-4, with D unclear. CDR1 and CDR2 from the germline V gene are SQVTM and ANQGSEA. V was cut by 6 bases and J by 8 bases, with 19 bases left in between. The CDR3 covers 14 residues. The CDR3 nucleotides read TGCAGCGTCCTCTCAGATCCGAGAGGGGAAAAACTGTTTTTT. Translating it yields CSVLSDPRGEKLFF.

The CDR3 is CASSLGLAGVTDTQYF. CDR3 nucleotide sequence: TGTGCCAGCAGCTTGGGACTAGCGGGAGTGACGGATACGCAGTATTTT. This chain connects TRBV7-2 to TRBJ2-3, with 14 bases identical to TRBD2. The germline gives CDR1 SGHTA, CDR2 FQGNSA. The CDR3 length is 16 residues. V trimming: 3 bases; J trimming: 6 bases; junction bases outside the gene matches: 5.

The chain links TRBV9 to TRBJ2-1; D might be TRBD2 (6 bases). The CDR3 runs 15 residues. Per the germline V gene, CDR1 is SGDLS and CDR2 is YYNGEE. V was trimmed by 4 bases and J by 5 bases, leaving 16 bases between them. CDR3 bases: TGTGCCAGCAGCCCCTGGGGACTCAGCCACAATGAGCAGTTCTTC. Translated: CASSPWGLSHNEQFF.

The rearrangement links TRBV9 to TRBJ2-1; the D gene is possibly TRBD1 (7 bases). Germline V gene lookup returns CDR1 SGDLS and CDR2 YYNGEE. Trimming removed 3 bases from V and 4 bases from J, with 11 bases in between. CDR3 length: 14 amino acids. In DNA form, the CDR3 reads TGTGCCAGCAGCGGGACAGGACTATACAATGAGCAGTTCTTC. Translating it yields CASSGTGLYNEQFF.

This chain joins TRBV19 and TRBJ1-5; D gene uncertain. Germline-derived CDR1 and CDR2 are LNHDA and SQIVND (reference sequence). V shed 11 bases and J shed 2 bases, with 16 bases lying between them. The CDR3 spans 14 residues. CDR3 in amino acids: CASQTGRGNQPQHF. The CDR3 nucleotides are TGTGCCTCTCAGACCGGGAGGGGCAATCAGCCCCAGCATTTT.

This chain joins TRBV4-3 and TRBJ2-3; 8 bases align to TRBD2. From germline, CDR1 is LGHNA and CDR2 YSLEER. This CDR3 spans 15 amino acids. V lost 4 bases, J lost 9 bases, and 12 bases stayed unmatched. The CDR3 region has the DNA TGCGCCAGCAGCCCCGGGGGGGGGTTGGAACACACGCAGTATTTT. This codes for CASSPGGGLEHTQYF.

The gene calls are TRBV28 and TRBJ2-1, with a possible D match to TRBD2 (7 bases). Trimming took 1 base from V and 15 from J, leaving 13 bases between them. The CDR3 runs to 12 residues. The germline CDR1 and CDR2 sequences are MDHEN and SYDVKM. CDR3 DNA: TGTGCCAGCAGTTTATTAGGGGGGGCGGGGTTCTTC. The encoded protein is CASSLLGGAGFF.

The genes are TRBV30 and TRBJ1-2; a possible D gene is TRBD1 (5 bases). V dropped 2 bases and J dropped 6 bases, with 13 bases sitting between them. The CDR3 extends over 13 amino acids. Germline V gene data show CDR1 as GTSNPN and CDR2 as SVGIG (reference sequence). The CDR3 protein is CAWSQTGFDGYTF. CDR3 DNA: TGTGCCTGGAGTCAAACAGGATTTGATGGCTACACCTTC.

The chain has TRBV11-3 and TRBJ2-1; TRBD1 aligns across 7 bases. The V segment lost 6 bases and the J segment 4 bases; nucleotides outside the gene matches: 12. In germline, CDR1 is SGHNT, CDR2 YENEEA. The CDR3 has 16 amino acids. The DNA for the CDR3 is TGTGCCAGCAGTCGTACCGGGACAGAGTTATACAATGAGCAGTTCTTC. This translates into CASSRTGTELYNEQFF.

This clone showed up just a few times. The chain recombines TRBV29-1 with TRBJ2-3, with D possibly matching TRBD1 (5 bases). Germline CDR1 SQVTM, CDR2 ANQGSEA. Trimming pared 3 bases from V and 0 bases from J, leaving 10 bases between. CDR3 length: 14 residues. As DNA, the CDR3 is TGCAGCGTTGAGCAGGGCCGAAGCACAGATACGCAGTATTTT. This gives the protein CSVEQGRSTDTQYF.